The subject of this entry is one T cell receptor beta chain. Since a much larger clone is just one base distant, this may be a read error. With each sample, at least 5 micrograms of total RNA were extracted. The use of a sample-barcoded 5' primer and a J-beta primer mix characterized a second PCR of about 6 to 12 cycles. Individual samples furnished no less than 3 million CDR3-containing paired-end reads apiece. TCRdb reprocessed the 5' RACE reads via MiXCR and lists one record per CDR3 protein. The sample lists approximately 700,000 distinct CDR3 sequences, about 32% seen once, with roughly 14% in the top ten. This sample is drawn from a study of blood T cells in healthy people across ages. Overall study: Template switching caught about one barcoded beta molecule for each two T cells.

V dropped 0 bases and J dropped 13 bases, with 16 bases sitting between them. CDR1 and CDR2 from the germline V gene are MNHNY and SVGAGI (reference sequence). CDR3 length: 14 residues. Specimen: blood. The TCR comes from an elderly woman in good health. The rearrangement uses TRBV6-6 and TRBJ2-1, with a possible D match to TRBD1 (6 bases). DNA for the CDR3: TGTGCCAGCAGTTACTCGAGGACAGTTGAGACCCAGTTCTTC. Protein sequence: CASSYSRTVETQFF.